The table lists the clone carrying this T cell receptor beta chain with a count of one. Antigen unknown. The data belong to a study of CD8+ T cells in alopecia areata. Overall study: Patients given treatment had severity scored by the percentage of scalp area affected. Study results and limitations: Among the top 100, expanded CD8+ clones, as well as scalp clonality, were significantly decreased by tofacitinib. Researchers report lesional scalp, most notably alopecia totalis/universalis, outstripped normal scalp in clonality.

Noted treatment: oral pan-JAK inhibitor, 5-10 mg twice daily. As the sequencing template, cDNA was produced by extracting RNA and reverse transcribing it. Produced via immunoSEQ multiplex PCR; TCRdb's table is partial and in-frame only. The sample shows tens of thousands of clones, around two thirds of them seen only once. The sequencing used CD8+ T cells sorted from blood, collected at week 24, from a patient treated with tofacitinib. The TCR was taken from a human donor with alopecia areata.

This CDR3 is CASSADGYNEQFF. For the CDR3, the DNA is TGCGCCAGCAGCGCGGACGGATACAATGAGCAGTTCTTC. This sequence joins TRBV5-1 and TRBJ2-1; D not certain. Germline V gives CDR1 SGHRS, CDR2 YFSETQ. The V gene lost 4 bases and the J gene lost 4 bases, with 9 bases spanning the gap. This CDR3 is built from 13 residues.